Below, 24 T cell receptor beta chains from the same sample are listed, as sequenced in a study of cytomegalovirus exposure and HLA in healthy donors. Data came from immunoSEQ multiplex PCR; TCRdb stores just in-frame clones and leaves some out. Of around 250,000 clones in the sample, roughly 88% are singletons; the top ten hold approximately 3.1%. Sample: PBMCs. These receptor sequences come from a woman aged 25 to 39 in good health and CMV-seronegative.

V and J are TRBV7-2 and TRBJ1-2; D ambiguous. The V end lost 2 bases, the J end lost 0 bases, and 7 bases lay between the germline ends. The CDR3 length is 14 residues. The germline V gene has CDR1 SGHTA and CDR2 FQGNSA. This chain's CDR3 is CASSLSTPNYGYTF. The CDR3 DNA is TGTGCCAGCAGCTTAAGTACCCCTAACTATGGCTACACCTTC.

The chain employs TRBV29-1 and TRBJ2-7, with 7 nucleotides matching TRBD1. Germline V gene sequence: CDR1 SQVTM, CDR2 ANQGSEA. Germline trimming cut 7 bases from V and 0 bases from J; bases unmatched to any gene: 6. There are 13 residues in the CDR3. The DNA of the CDR3 is TGCAGCGCAGAGGGACAGAGCTCCTACGAGCAGTACTTC. Translated, it gives CSAEGQSSYEQYF.

The chain employs TRBV29-1 and TRBJ2-5; D not certain. Germline values: CDR1 SQVTM, CDR2 ANQGSEA. CDR3 length: 12 residues. V gave up 8 bases and J gave up 1 base, with 11 bases separating them. The CDR3 bases are TGCAGCTATCGGGTGACCCAAGAGACCCAGTACTTC. Amino acids: CSYRVTQETQYF.

The V gene is TRBV7-7, the J gene TRBJ2-5, with D maybe TRBD2 (6 bases). Germline-derived CDR1 and CDR2 are SSHAT and FNYEAQ (reference sequence). The CDR3 contains 14 residues. V was clipped by 8 bases and J by 5 bases, with 18 bases between them. The CDR3: CASGSGLQRETQYF. As DNA, the CDR3 is TGTGCCAGCGGAAGCGGGCTCCAGAGGGAGACCCAGTACTTC. Full variable domain (outside the CDR3, taken from reference TRBV7-7 and TRBJ2-5): GAGVSQSPRYKVTKRGQDVTLRCDPISSHATLYWYQQALGQGPEFLTYFNYEAQPDKSGLPSDRFSAERPEGSISTLTIQRTEQRDSAMYRCASGSGLQRETQYFGPGTRLLVL.

This chain uses TRBV7-9 with TRBJ1-2; D might be TRBD1 (5 bases). CDR3 length equals 15 residues. V was shortened by 1 base and J by 4 bases, with 13 bases between the two germline ends. From germline, CDR1 is SEHNR and CDR2 FQNEAQ (reference sequence). As DNA, the CDR3 is TGTGCCAGCAGCTTAGTGGGCAGGGATGTCTATGGCTACACCTTC. It yields the protein CASSLVGRDVYGYTF. Full variable domain (outside the CDR3, taken from reference TRBV7-9 and TRBJ1-2): DTGVSQNPRHKITKRGQNVTFRCDPISEHNRLYWYRQTLGQGPEFLTYFQNEAQLEKSRLLSDRFSAERPKGSFSTLEIQRTEQGDSAMYLCASSLVGRDVYGYTFGSGTRLTVV.

This clone has only one observation. J is TRBJ1-1 and V is TRBV7-3; the D is unclear. The CDR3 is 13 residues long. Trimming left V 5 bases short and J 3 bases short, with 10 bases between. From germline, CDR1 is SGHTA and CDR2 FQGTGA. The CDR3 DNA is TGTGCCAGCAGCCGCACCATTGACACTGAAGCTTTCTTT. Its protein product is CASSRTIDTEAFF.

V usage is TRBV27 and J usage is TRBJ2-7; maybe TRBD2 (6 bases). CDR1 is MNHEY and CDR2 is SMNVEV in the germline V gene (reference sequence). The V and J ends lost 6 bases and 2 bases respectively, with 17 bases between them. The CDR3 contains 15 residues. The CDR3 is CASSPGLIAAYEQYF. The CDR3 DNA reads TGTGCCAGCAGCCCGGGTCTAATAGCGGCCTACGAGCAGTACTTC.

The rearrangement links TRBV27 to TRBJ2-7, with 9 bases aligning to TRBD2. The CDR3 length is 14 residues. Looked up from germline, CDR1 is MNHEY and CDR2 is SMNVEV (reference sequence). V gave up 6 bases and J gave up 0 bases; unmatched junction bases: 3. The CDR3 reads CASRGAGGSYEQYF. CDR3 in DNA: TGTGCCAGCAGGGGAGCGGGAGGCTCCTACGAGCAGTACTTC.

This clone was found once. This chain joins TRBV12-5 and TRBJ2-1; tentative D call: TRBD1 (6 bases). The CDR3 is 15 residues long. Germline V lookup: CDR1 LGHNT, CDR2 FRNRAP. V was trimmed by 2 bases and J by 5 bases, leaving 13 bases between them. CDR3 sequence reads: CASGLSPGQHNEQFF. The CDR3 bases are TGTGCTAGTGGTTTGTCCCCCGGACAGCACAATGAGCAGTTCTTC.

V is TRBV12-5 and J is TRBJ2-5; D not certain. The V gene's germline CDR1 is LGHNT and CDR2 FRNRAP. The CDR3 totals 13 residues. V was clipped by 1 base and J by 5 bases, with 8 bases between them. The CDR3, as DNA: TGTGCTAGTGGTTTGGGGTCAGTCGAGACCCAGTACTTC. This codes for CASGLGSVETQYF. Together with reference TRBV12-5 and TRBJ2-5, the CDR3 gives the full variable domain: DARVTQTPRHKVTEMGQEVTMRCQPILGHNTVFWYRQTMMQGLELLAYFRNRAPLDDSGMPKDRFSAEMPDATLATLKIQPSEPRDSAVYFCASGLGSVETQYFGPGTRLLVL.

The V and J genes are TRBV27 and TRBJ2-2; no clear D gene. Germline loops: CDR1 MNHEY, CDR2 SMNVEV (reference sequence). Trimming took 3 bases from V and 1 from J, leaving 6 bases between them. The CDR3 has 14 amino acids. The DNA of the CDR3 is TGTGCCAGCAGTTTGGCCAAGAACACCGGGGAGCTGTTTTTT. Amino acids: CASSLAKNTGELFF.

CDR3 nucleotide sequence: TGTGCCAGCAGCTTAACGACAGGGTTTGCAGAGACCCAGTACTTC. It yields the protein CASSLTTGFAETQYF. This chain links TRBV7-3 with TRBJ2-5; TRBD1 agrees at 7 bases. Per germline, CDR1 SGHTA and CDR2 FQGTGA. This CDR3 region has 15 residues. V lost 0 bases to trimming and J lost 4 bases; unmatched junction nucleotides: 5.

The chain combines TRBV19 with TRBJ2-4; maybe TRBD1 (6 bases). Germline V gene sequence: CDR1 LNHDA, CDR2 SQIVND (reference sequence). CDR3 length equals 15 residues. The ends were cut back, 3 bases at V and 0 bases at J, with 9 bases in the middle. The CDR3 DNA reads TGTGCCAGTAGTATCTCCAGGGGAGCCAAAAACATTCAGTACTTC. The encoded protein is CASSISRGAKNIQYF.

The rearrangement uses TRBV18 and TRBJ2-1; 7 bases are shared with TRBD1. CDR3 size: 16 residues. V trimming: 4 bases; J trimming: 9 bases; junction bases outside the gene matches: 15. The V gene's germline CDR1 is KGHSH and CDR2 LQKENI. Written as DNA, the CDR3 is TGTGCCAGCTCACTAACCGGGACAGACGTTGCTGGTGAGCAGTTCTTC. It translates to CASSLTGTDVAGEQFF.

J is TRBJ2-7 and V is TRBV15, with D possibly being TRBD2 (5 bases). This CDR3 region has 13 residues. CDR1 is LNHNV and CDR2 is YYDKDF in the germline V gene (reference sequence). Trimming left V 0 bases short and J 6 bases short, with 9 bases between. CDR3 DNA sequence: TGTGCCACCAGCAGAGATCGGGGTCTCGAGCAGTACTTC. Translation gives CATSRDRGLEQYF. The full variable domain, with the rest looked up from reference TRBV15 and TRBJ2-7, is DAMVIQNPRYQVTQFGKPVTLSCSQTLNHNVMYWYQQKSSQAPKLLFHYYDKDFNNEADTPDNFQSRRPNTSFCFLDIRSPGLGDTAMYLCATSRDRGLEQYFGPGTRLTVT.

V usage is TRBV4-3 and J usage is TRBJ2-1; no clear D gene. The V gene's germline CDR1 is LGHNA and CDR2 YSLEER. CDR3 size: 17 residues. V gave up 1 base and J gave up 2 bases, with 15 bases separating them. The CDR3: CASSQGSGQLPYNEQFF. The CDR3 region has the DNA TGCGCCAGCAGCCAAGGATCGGGTCAGCTGCCCTACAATGAGCAGTTCTTC.

A note on this clone: A much larger clone lies one base from this, so it may be a read error. The chain carries TRBV11-3 and TRBJ2-7; D is undetermined. This CDR3 spans 13 amino acids. Germline V gives CDR1 SGHNT, CDR2 YENEEA. V was pared by 2 bases and J by 1 base, with 6 bases between. As DNA, the CDR3 is TGTGCCAGCAGCTTACCTAGTTCCTACGAGCAGTACTTC. This codes for CASSLPSSYEQYF.

For this clone: At one boundary the junction diverges from the germline segment, which might be a read error. J is TRBJ2-5 and V is TRBV2, with 9 bases matching TRBD2. Germline V gene sequence: CDR1 SNHLY, CDR2 FYNNEI. This CDR3 contains 13 residues. The CDR3 protein is CASSDLILAGSDF. The CDR3 nucleotides are TGTGCCAGCAGTGATCTCATTCTAGCGGGATCTGACTTC.

J is TRBJ2-5 and V is TRBV7-9, with D perhaps TRBD1 or TRBD2 (5 bases each). The V end lost 4 bases, the J end lost 4 bases, and 10 bases lay between the germline ends. This CDR3 spans 13 amino acids. Germline-derived CDR1 and CDR2 are SEHNR and FQNEAQ (reference sequence). The CDR3 nucleotides read TGTGCCAGCAGCTGGTCCGGGACAGAGACCCAGTACTTC. This sequence encodes CASSWSGTETQYF.

The chain employs TRBV5-6 and TRBJ2-7; 10 bases align to TRBD1. Losses at the gene ends were 1 base for V and 7 bases for J; bases not matched to a gene: 2. Germline V gene sequence: CDR1 SGHDT, CDR2 YYEEEE. This CDR3 spans 13 amino acids. The CDR3 DNA reads TGTGCCAGCAGCTTGTGGACAGGGGGGGAGCAGTACTTC. This sequence encodes CASSLWTGGEQYF. The variable domain in full, with the rest retrieved from reference TRBV5-6 and TRBJ2-7, is DAGVTQSPTHLIKTRGQQVTLRCSPKSGHDTVSWYQQALGQGPQFIFQYYEEEERQRGNFPDRFSGHQFPNYSSELNVNALLLGDSALYLCASSLWTGGEQYFGPGTRLTVT.

As to this clone: Other DNA sequences from this sample encode an identical CDR3 as well. The chain uses TRBV2 and TRBJ2-7, with TRBD2 matching 8 bases. The CDR3 consists of 14 residues. Trimming at V came to 4 bases and at J to 1 base, leaving 3 bases not matched to a gene. Germline V gene sequence: CDR1 SNHLY, CDR2 FYNNEI. CDR3 sequence: CASSGLAGSYEQYF. The CDR3 DNA follows: TGTGCCAGCAGTGGCCTAGCGGGTTCCTACGAGCAGTACTTC.

This clone was detected only once. The V gene is TRBV11-2, the J gene TRBJ2-2, with unresolved D. This CDR3 contains 16 residues. Looked up from germline, CDR1 is SGHAT and CDR2 is FQNNGV. The V end was cut by 3 bases, the J end by 0 bases, with 11 bases between. The DNA for the CDR3 is TGTGCCAGCAGCTTCCAGACAAACCCGAACACCGGGGAGCTGTTTTTT. It translates to CASSFQTNPNTGELFF.

The chain couples TRBV27 to TRBJ2-3; 7 bases line up with TRBD1. The CDR3 runs to 17 residues. Trimming cost V 6 bases and J 3 bases; bases outside gene matches: 15. Per germline, CDR1 MNHEY and CDR2 SMNVEV (reference sequence). The CDR3 reads CASREISLTGRTDTQYF. The CDR3 DNA is TGTGCCAGCAGAGAGATTTCTTTGACAGGGCGGACAGATACGCAGTATTTT.

The chain recombines TRBV28 with TRBJ2-7; 10 nucleotides agree with TRBD2. CDR3 length: 15 amino acids. The trim removed 5 bases at V and 1 base at J, leaving 5 bases unmatched. Germline CDR1 MDHEN, CDR2 SYDVKM. The chain's CDR3 is CASSVGLAQSYEQYF. The CDR3 DNA reads as TGTGCCAGCAGTGTGGGACTAGCGCAATCCTACGAGCAGTACTTC.